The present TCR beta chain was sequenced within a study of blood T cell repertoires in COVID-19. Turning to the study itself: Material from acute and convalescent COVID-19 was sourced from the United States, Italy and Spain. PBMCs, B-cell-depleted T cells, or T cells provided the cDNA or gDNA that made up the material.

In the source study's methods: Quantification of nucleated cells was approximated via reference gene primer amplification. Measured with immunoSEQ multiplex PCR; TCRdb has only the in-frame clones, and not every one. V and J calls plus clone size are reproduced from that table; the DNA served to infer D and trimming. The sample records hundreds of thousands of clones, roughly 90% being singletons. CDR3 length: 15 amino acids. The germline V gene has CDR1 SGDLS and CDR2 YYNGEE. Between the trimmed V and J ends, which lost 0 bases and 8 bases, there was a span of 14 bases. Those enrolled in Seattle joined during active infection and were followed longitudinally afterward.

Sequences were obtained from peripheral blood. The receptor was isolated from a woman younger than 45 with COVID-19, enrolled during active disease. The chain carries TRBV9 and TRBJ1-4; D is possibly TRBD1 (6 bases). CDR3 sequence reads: CASSVAGGGGEKLFF. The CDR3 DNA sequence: TGTGCCAGCAGCGTAGCTGGGGGCGGCGGGGAAAAACTGTTTTTT.